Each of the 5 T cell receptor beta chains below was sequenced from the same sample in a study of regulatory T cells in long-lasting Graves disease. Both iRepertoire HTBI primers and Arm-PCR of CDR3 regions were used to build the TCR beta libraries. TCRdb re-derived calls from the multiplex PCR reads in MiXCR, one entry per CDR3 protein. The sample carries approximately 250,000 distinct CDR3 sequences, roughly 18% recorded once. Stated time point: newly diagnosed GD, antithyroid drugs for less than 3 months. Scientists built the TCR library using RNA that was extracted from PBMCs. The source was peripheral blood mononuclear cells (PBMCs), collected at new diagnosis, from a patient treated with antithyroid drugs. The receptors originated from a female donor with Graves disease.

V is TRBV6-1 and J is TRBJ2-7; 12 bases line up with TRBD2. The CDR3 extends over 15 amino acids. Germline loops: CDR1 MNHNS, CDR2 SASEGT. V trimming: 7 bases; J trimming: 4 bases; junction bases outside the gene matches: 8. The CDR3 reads CASKRGTSGFYEQYF. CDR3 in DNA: TGTGCCAGCAAAAGAGGGACTAGCGGGTTTTACGAGCAGTACTTC.

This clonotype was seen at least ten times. DNA of the CDR3: TGTGCCAGCAGTTGGCGGAATAGCGGGAGTATCTACGAGCAGTACTTC. This encodes CASSWRNSGSIYEQYF. The rearrangement joins TRBV12-3 or TRBV12-4 to TRBJ2-7, with 9 bases fitting TRBD2. The CDR3 loop spans 16 amino acids. V was clipped by 4 bases and J by 3 bases; unmatched bases: 10.

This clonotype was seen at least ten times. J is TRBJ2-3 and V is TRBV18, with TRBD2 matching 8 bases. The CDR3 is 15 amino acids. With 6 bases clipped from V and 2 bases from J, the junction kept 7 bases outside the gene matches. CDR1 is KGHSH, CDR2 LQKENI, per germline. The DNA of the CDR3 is TGTGCCAGCTCTGCGGGAGCGGGGGACACAGATACGCAGTATTTT. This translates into CASSAGAGDTDTQYF.

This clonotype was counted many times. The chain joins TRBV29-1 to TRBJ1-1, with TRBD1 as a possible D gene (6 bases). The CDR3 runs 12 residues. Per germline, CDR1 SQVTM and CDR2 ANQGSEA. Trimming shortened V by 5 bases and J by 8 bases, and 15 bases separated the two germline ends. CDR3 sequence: CSVFGGGQEAFF. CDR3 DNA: TGCAGCGTTTTCGGGGGGGGCCAAGAAGCTTTCTTT.

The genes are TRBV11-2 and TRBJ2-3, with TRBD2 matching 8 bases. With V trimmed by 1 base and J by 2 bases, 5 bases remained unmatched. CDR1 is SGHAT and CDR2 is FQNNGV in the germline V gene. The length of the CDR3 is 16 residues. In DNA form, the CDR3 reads TGTGCCAGCAGCTTAGCTAGCGGGTATTCCACAGATACGCAGTATTTT. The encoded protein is CASSLASGYSTDTQYF.